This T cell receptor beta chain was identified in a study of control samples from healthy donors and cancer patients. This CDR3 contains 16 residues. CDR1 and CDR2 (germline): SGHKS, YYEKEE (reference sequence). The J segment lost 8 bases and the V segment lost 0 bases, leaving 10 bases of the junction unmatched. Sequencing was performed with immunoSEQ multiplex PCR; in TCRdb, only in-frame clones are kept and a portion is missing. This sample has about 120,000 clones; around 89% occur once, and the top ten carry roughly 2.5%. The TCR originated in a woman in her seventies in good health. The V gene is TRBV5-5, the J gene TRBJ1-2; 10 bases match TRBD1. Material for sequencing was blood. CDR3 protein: CASSLAAGTGATGYTF. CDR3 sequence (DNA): TGTGCCAGCAGCTTGGCTGCCGGGACAGGGGCCACGGGCTACACCTTC. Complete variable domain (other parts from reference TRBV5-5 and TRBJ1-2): DAGVTQSPTHLIKTRGQQVTLRCSPISGHKSVSWYQQVLGQGPQFIFQYYEKEERGRGNFPDRFSARQFPNYSSELNVNALLLGDSALYLCASSLAAGTGATGYTFGSGTRLTVV.